The 17 T cell receptor beta chains listed next were all sequenced from one sample in a study of T cell responses to AZD1222 COVID-19 vaccine. Data came from immunoSEQ multiplex PCR; TCRdb stores just in-frame clones and leaves some out. The sample lists fewer than 150,000 clones, approximately 90% occurring once. Sequencing used peripheral blood, obtained on day 0 of AZD1222 vaccination. The source is an adult in good health.

The chain couples TRBV4-3 to TRBJ2-1, with D tentatively TRBD2 (7 bases). Trimming pared 0 bases from V and 7 bases from J, leaving 19 bases between. CDR3 size: 17 residues. Per germline, CDR1 LGHNA and CDR2 YSLEER. The CDR3: CASSQDGGGSTGNEQFF. As DNA, the CDR3 is TGCGCCAGCAGCCAAGATGGCGGGGGCTCAACTGGGAATGAGCAGTTCTTC.

The gene calls are TRBV5-1 and TRBJ2-7; TRBD1 agrees at 8 bases. The CDR3 totals 14 residues. The V segment lost 1 base and the J segment 3 bases; nucleotides outside the gene matches: 3. Germline values: CDR1 SGHRS, CDR2 YFSETQ. CDR3 coding DNA: TGCGCCAGCAGCTTGTCAGGGGGCCGCTACGAGCAGTACTTC. It yields the protein CASSLSGGRYEQYF.

The chain combines TRBV6-2 or TRBV6-3 with TRBJ1-2; TRBD1 agrees at 7 bases. The CDR3 has 13 residues. Germline CDR1 MNHEY, CDR2 SVGEGT. Losses at the gene ends were 5 bases for V and 8 bases for J; bases not matched to a gene: 8. The CDR3 spells CASSVRGPGGYTF. In DNA form, the CDR3 reads TGTGCCAGCAGTGTGAGGGGGCCCGGCGGCTACACCTTC.

CDR3 sequence (DNA): TGTGCCAGCAGCTTGGGACAAAACTATGGCTACACCTTC. Its protein product is CASSLGQNYGYTF. J is TRBJ1-2 and V is TRBV6-4, with D tentatively TRBD1 (6 bases). Germline CDR1 is MRHNA and CDR2 is SNTAGT. The CDR3 extends over 13 amino acids. Trimming pared 6 bases from V and 2 bases from J, leaving 10 bases between.

As concerns this clone: Other DNA sequences in this specimen translate into the identical CDR3. V and J are TRBV28 and TRBJ1-2, with D maybe TRBD1 (5 bases). The ends were cut back, 6 bases at V and 3 bases at J, with 11 bases in the middle. The CDR3 extends over 13 amino acids. Germline V gene sequence: CDR1 MDHEN, CDR2 SYDVKM. The DNA for the CDR3 is TGTGCCAGCAGCCCCGGGACGGACTATGGCTACACCTTC. Protein: CASSPGTDYGYTF.

The chain links TRBV28 to TRBJ1-6, with D possibly being TRBD1 (6 bases). This CDR3 contains 15 residues. Germline V gene lookup returns CDR1 MDHEN and CDR2 SYDVKM. V lost 6 bases and J lost 7, with 16 bases in between. CDR3 loop: CASSVGGQQNSPLHF. CDR3 coding DNA: TGTGCCAGCAGCGTCGGGGGCCAACAAAATTCACCCCTCCACTTT.

J is TRBJ2-7 and V is TRBV20-1; 13 bases are shared with TRBD2. Germline-derived CDR1 and CDR2 are DFQATT and SNEGSKA (reference sequence). V shed 3 bases, J shed 6 bases, and the junction held 5 bases outside the gene matches. This CDR3 region has 14 residues. This CDR3 is CSASALAGGGEQYF. The CDR3 DNA follows: TGCAGTGCTAGTGCACTAGCGGGAGGGGGCGAGCAGTACTTC.

The chain is built from TRBV5-5 and TRBJ1-5, with TRBD1 matching 11 bases. J was trimmed by 1 base and V by 5 bases; bases with no gene match: 14. The CDR3 totals 19 residues. Germline loops: CDR1 SGHKS, CDR2 YYEKEE (reference sequence). CDR3 region: CASRGQGVNIHESNQPQHF. CDR3 in DNA: TGTGCCAGCAGGGGACAGGGGGTCAATATTCACGAGAGCAATCAGCCCCAGCATTTT.

The V gene is TRBV7-8, the J gene TRBJ1-6, with a weak D call TRBD1 (5 bases). The germline V and J ends were trimmed by 2 bases and 0 bases, with 11 bases remaining between them. Germline loops: CDR1 SGHVS, CDR2 FQNEAQ. This CDR3 is built from 17 residues. CDR3 nucleotide sequence: TGTGCCAGCAGCTTATTGGCAGGGAGCTCCTATAATTCACCCCTCCACTTT. This translates into CASSLLAGSSYNSPLHF.

The chain is built from TRBV3-1 (or the pseudogene TRBV3-2) and TRBJ2-3; TRBD2 agrees at 8 bases. The length of the CDR3 is 15 residues. J was trimmed by 5 bases and V by 5 bases; bases with no gene match: 9. CDR1 and CDR2 (germline): LGHDT, YNNKEL (reference sequence). The CDR3 region has the DNA TGTGCCAGCAGCTCGGGGGGGGTGATCGTAGATACGCAGTATTTT. This gives the protein CASSSGGVIVDTQYF.

The rearrangement uses TRBV28 and TRBJ1-3; D uncertain. This CDR3 is built from 15 residues. The V end lost 5 bases, the J end lost 1 base, and 12 bases lay between the germline ends. Germline V gene lookup returns CDR1 MDHEN and CDR2 SYDVKM. The CDR3 nucleotides read TGTGCCAGCAGTATCGTGACAAATTCTGGAAACACCATATATTTT. It codes for CASSIVTNSGNTIYF.

The chain couples TRBV19 to TRBJ2-3; D remains ambiguous. Germline V gene lookup returns CDR1 LNHDA and CDR2 SQIVND (reference sequence). The CDR3 sequence is 14 residues long. The V end lost 2 bases, the J end lost 0 bases, and 6 bases lay between the germline ends. DNA for the CDR3: TGTGCCAGTAGTATAAGAACTAGCACAGATACGCAGTATTTT. Protein product: CASSIRTSTDTQYF. The whole variable domain, filled in from reference TRBV19 and TRBJ2-3, reads DGGITQSPKYLFRKEGQNVTLSCEQNLNHDAMYWYRQDPGQGLRLIYYSQIVNDFQKGDIAEGYSVSREKKESFPLTVTSAQKNPTAFYLCASSIRTSTDTQYFGPGTRLTVL.

The chain joins TRBV19 to TRBJ2-2; D possibly matches TRBD1 or TRBD2 (5 bases each). The V end was cut by 4 bases, the J end by 7 bases, with 16 bases between. The CDR3 contains 15 residues. Germline V gene lookup returns CDR1 LNHDA and CDR2 SQIVND (reference sequence). The CDR3 sequence is CASSTNRGVLGELFF. As DNA, the CDR3 is TGTGCCAGTAGTACCAATAGAGGGGTGCTCGGGGAGCTGTTTTTT.

The genes are TRBV19 and TRBJ1-2; 8 nucleotides agree with TRBD1. This CDR3 is built from 15 residues. Germline assignment: CDR1 LNHDA and CDR2 SQIVND (reference sequence). V was clipped by 4 bases and J by 4 bases; unmatched bases: 8. CDR3 amino acids: CASSTITGTGYGYTF. The CDR3 coding sequence is TGTGCCAGTAGTACAATTACCGGGACAGGCTATGGCTACACCTTC.

This clone was seen only once. V and J are TRBV5-1 and TRBJ1-2; D remains unclear. The ends were cut back, 4 bases at V and 3 bases at J, with 10 bases in the middle. The CDR3 has 13 residues. CDR1 and CDR2 from the germline V gene are SGHRS and YFSETQ. Here the CDR3 DNA reads TGCGCCAGCAGCGGGCCTGGGGACTATGGCTACACCTTC. Encoded protein: CASSGPGDYGYTF.

Comment on this clone: The sample has other DNA sequences that encode this CDR3 too. V is TRBV5-5 and J is TRBJ1-5; no clear D gene. The CDR3 extends over 12 amino acids. Trimming shortened V by 4 bases and J by 3 bases, and 5 bases separated the two germline ends. The germline V gene encodes CDR1 SGHKS and CDR2 YYEKEE (reference sequence). Here the CDR3 DNA reads TGTGCCAGCAGCCTCGACAATCAGCCCCAGCATTTT. This codes for CASSLDNQPQHF.

The rearrangement links TRBV29-1 to TRBJ2-1; 11 positions agree with TRBD2. V lost 5 bases and J lost 5; bases outside the gene matches: 8. The V gene's germline CDR1 is SQVTM and CDR2 ANQGSEA. The CDR3 runs 15 residues. The DNA for the CDR3 is TGCAGCGTTAGTCCGGGACTAGCGGTAAACAATGAGCAGTTCTTC. Encoded protein: CSVSPGLAVNNEQFF.